Listed below are T cell receptor beta chains from one sample, sequenced in a study of shared clonotypes between healthy human individuals. Clones were sequenced by immunoSEQ multiplex PCR, and TCRdb holds only the in-frame ones, with some missing. The sample records about 510,000 clones, about 96% being singletons. Sequenced material: naive CD4+ T cells sorted from blood. Source of these receptors: a woman between 25 and 40 years old in good health. Both conserved end residues are part of each CDR3. A row's size may be missing; if present it is once, few, many or a size class.

size: .; J: TRBJ1-5; V: TRBV2; CDR3: CASSGSGVRTNQPQHF
size: .; J: TRBJ2-1; V: TRBV6-6; CDR3: CASCGDVSSYNEQFF
size: .; J: TRBJ1-3; V: TRBV5-8; CDR3: CGSATASGNTIYF
size: .; J: TRBJ1-1; V: TRBV18; CDR3: CASSPQRTGNTEAFF
size: .; J: TRBJ2-3; V: TRBV11-2; CDR3: CASSLARQGAESGTQYF
size: .; J: TRBJ1-1; V: TRBV28; CDR3: CASTGQGAGINTEAFF
size: .; J: TRBJ1-4; V: TRBV6-5; CDR3: CASSYGDRGSEKLFF
size: .; J: TRBJ1-5; V: TRBV7-9; CDR3: CASSSGDQPQHF
size: .; J: TRBJ2-3; V: TRBV9; CDR3: CASSAMEGRADTQYF
size: .; J: TRBJ2-2; V: TRBV5-4; CDR3: CASSPPNEGLNTGELFF
size: .; J: TRBJ1-1; V: TRBV2; CDR3: CASIQQGASNTEAFF
size: few; J: TRBJ1-2; V: TRBV5-1; CDR3: CASSLTDYGYTF
size: .; J: .; V: TRBV4-1; CDR3: CASSQVLKGQGPEQYF
size: .; J: TRBJ2-3; V: TRBV2; CDR3: CASRRGTDTQYF
size: .; J: TRBJ1-3; V: TRBV2; CDR3: CASSEPYSGNTIYF
size: .; J: TRBJ2-2; V: TRBV2; CDR3: CASSAGTGVELFF
size: .; J: TRBJ2-7; V: TRBV5-1; CDR3: CASSLRGASYEQYF
size: .; J: TRBJ1-1; V: TRBV29-1; CDR3: CSVGRGGRHTEAFF
size: .; J: TRBJ1-4; V: TRBV28; CDR3: CASLSRGNEKLFF
size: .; J: TRBJ2-2; V: TRBV6-5; CDR3: CASSYRRTFNTGELFF
size: .; J: TRBJ2-1; V: TRBV28; CDR3: CASSLAGPYNEQFF
size: .; J: TRBJ2-7; V: TRBV7-2; CDR3: CASSLGQGIYEQYF
size: .; J: TRBJ1-2; V: TRBV5-1; CDR3: CASSSLRGIDYGYTF
size: once; J: TRBJ2-2; V: TRBV28; CDR3: CASSFIGIQTNTGELFF
size: once; J: TRBJ2-2; V: TRBV5-6; CDR3: CASSLMGRNTGELFF